This T cell receptor (beta chain) was sequenced during a study of PD-1 blockade in mismatch repair-deficient tumors. About the study: Enrolled 2013-2016, patients had progressing, pretreated mismatch repair-deficient cancers of about a dozen types.

Sequenced by immunoSEQ multiplex PCR; TCRdb stores in-frame clones only, minus some. The repertoire has under 50,000 clones, roughly 82% of them found once; the top ten carry less than 3.5%. Study findings and constraints: Tumor-resident clones, often undetectable pretreatment in blood, expanded then contracted after pembrolizumab.

Germline CDR1 MNHEY, CDR2 SVGAGI. Trimming took 4 bases from V and 5 from J; bases not matched to a gene: 7. This CDR3 has 16 residues. PCR or immunohistochemistry showed mismatch repair deficiency in every enrolled patient. A few pembrolizumab responders had their TCRs sequenced. With regard to this clone: The antigen is undetermined.

The receptor's source is an adult with mismatch repair-deficient cancer. The sequenced sample was PBMCs, obtained before pembrolizumab treatment. This rearrangement joins TRBV6-5 to TRBJ2-3, with 12 bases aligning to TRBD2. CDR3 DNA sequence: TGTGCCAGCAGTTCCCTAGCGGGAGGGGGTCAAGATACGCAGTATTTT. Its translation: CASSSLAGGGQDTQYF.